This is a list of T cell receptor beta chains from one sample in a study of T cells in Graves' hyperthyroidism and ophthalmopathy. TCRdb processed the multiplex PCR reads anew with MiXCR; each CDR3 protein has one entry. Among 350,000 or so distinct CDR3 sequences, about 17% were seen once, and the ten largest hold around a third. Sample: blood. The receptors stem from a woman aged 25 to 45 with Graves' hyperthyroidism that later progressed to Graves' ophthalmopathy. CDR3s include the opening cysteine and the closing phenylalanine or tryptophan. A D gene is named only where the DNA matches it firmly. Rows give clone size only sometimes, using once, few, many, or a class for an expanded clone.

V gene	J gene	D gene	CDR3 length	clone size	CDR3 DNA	CDR3 protein
TRBV20-1	TRBJ1-2	NA	14	NA	TGCAGTGCTAGAGATCCCGGAACAGGTAGTGGCTACACCTTC	CSARDPGTGSGYTF
TRBV28	TRBJ2-7	TRBD1	15	once	TGTGCCAGCTGGCCCTCGGGACAGGGGGCTTACGAGCAGTACTTC	CASWPSGQGAYEQYF
TRBV15	TRBJ1-2	NA	16	many	TGTGCCACCAGGGGCCTCTCGGGCAGTACTAACTATGGCTACACCTTC	CATRGLSGSTNYGYTF
TRBV28	TRBJ1-4	NA	16	many	TGTGCCAGCAGTGACCCGGGGGCCGACACTAAAGAAAAACTGTTTTTT	CASSDPGADTKEKLFF
TRBV9	TRBJ2-1	NA	16	NA	TGTGCCAGCAGCGGAAGGTCTAGAAGCTCCTACAATGAGCAGTTCTTC	CASSGRSRSSYNEQFF
TRBV20-1	TRBJ2-2	NA	16	many	TGCAGTGCTAGCTCTCCCAGGGAAGTTTGGGCCGGGGAGCTGTTTTTT	CSASSPREVWAGELFF
TRBV4-1	TRBJ2-3	NA	17	many	TGCGCCAGCAGCCAAGGAATTAGCGCTCTGTACACAGATACGCAGTATTTT	CASSQGISALYTDTQYF
TRBV3-1	TRBJ2-5	NA	17	many	TGTGCCAGCAGCCAGGCCCTAAGGGCGGTGGGCGGAGAGACCCAGTACTTC	CASSQALRAVGGETQYF
TRBV3-1	TRBJ2-1	TRBD1	17	few	TGTGCCAGCAGCAGCCTCCCGACAGGGCCCTCCTACAATGAGCAGTTCTTC	CASSSLPTGPSYNEQFF
TRBV2	TRBJ1-5	NA	13	many	TGTGCCAGCAGTGAACTGGGTTTGCAGCCCCAGCATTTT	CASSELGLQPQHF
TRBV6-1	TRBJ2-7	NA	19	NA	TGTGCCACCTCAAGTCTGGGGGGCTTGGATTTGGTTATAATAGACGAGCAGTACTTC	CATSSLGGLDLVIIDEQYF
TRBV5-1	TRBJ1-6	TRBD1	14	NA	TGCGCCAGCAGCTTCAAGACAGGGGTTGAACCCCTCCACTTT	CASSFKTGVEPLHF
TRBV4-1	TRBJ1-1	NA	14	NA	TGCGCCAGCAGCCAATTATCCCATCGGGCTGAAGCTTTCTTT	CASSQLSHRAEAFF
TRBV5-4	TRBJ2-5	TRBD1	15	NA	TGTGCCAGCAGCTCCGGGACAGGGGGTCCGGAGACCCAGTACTTC	CASSSGTGGPETQYF
TRBV6-1	TRBJ1-6	NA	14	NA	TGTGCCAGCAAATGGGTCTCCTATAATTCACCCCTCCACTTT	CASKWVSYNSPLHF
TRBV27	TRBJ2-1	NA	16	NA	TGTGCCAGCAGTTTATCAGGGGGTAACTCCTACAATGAGCAGTTCTTC	CASSLSGGNSYNEQFF
TRBV24-1	TRBJ2-5	NA	14	many	TGTGCCACCAGTGGTCAGGGAGATATAGAGACCCAGTACTTC	CATSGQGDIETQYF
TRBV5-1	TRBJ1-1	NA	13	NA	TGCGCCAGCAGCTACACAGGGTTTACTGAAGCTTTCTTT	CASSYTGFTEAFF
TRBV14	TRBJ2-7	TRBD1	16	many	TGTGCCAGCAGCCAGGGACGGACAGGGAGAAACTACGAGCAGTACTTC	CASSQGRTGRNYEQYF
TRBV29-1	TRBJ1-1	NA	13	few	TGCAGCTCCCGGACATTCCCGAACACTGAAGCTTTCTTT	CSSRTFPNTEAFF
TRBV30	TRBJ1-1	NA	12	many	TGTGCCTGGTCGGAGGGTTCCACTGAAGCTTTCTTT	CAWSEGSTEAFF
TRBV6-1	TRBJ2-5	TRBD1	16	many	TGTGCCAGCAGTATGGGACAGGGGCTGACAAGAGAGACCCAGTACTTC	CASSMGQGLTRETQYF
TRBV2	TRBJ1-3	NA	15	NA	TGTGCCAGCAGGCCTTGGGGCGTCTCTGGAAACACCATATATTTT	CASRPWGVSGNTIYF
TRBV12-3/TRBV12-4	TRBJ2-3	TRBD2	14	many	TGTGCCAGCAGATCTAGCGGGAGCACAGATACGCAGTATTTT	CASRSSGSTDTQYF
TRBV18	TRBJ1-1	TRBD1	13	many	TGTGCCAGCCGACAGGGGCTGAACACTGAAGCTTTCTTT	CASRQGLNTEAFF
TRBV6-1	TRBJ1-1	NA	11	many	TGTGCCAGCAGCTTGGGGGGTGAAGCTTTCTTT	CASSLGGEAFF
TRBV11-2	TRBJ2-3	NA	13	NA	TGTGCCAGCAGTGAACATCTGGCAGATACGCAGTATTTT	CASSEHLADTQYF
TRBV10-3	TRBJ2-2	TRBD2	15	few	TGTGCCATCAGTGATGTCGGGGGGGGCACCGGGGAGCTGTTTTTT	CAISDVGGGTGELFF
TRBV19	TRBJ2-1	TRBD2	16	many	TGTGCCAGTAGTAAGCGGGGGGACACTAGTTACAATGAGCAGTTCTTC	CASSKRGDTSYNEQFF
TRBV4-1	TRBJ2-7	NA	16	NA	TGCGCCAGCAGCCTTCCGGGTGTAACGGGGGCCTACGAGCAGTACTTC	CASSLPGVTGAYEQYF
TRBV4-1	TRBJ2-1	NA	15	NA	TGCGCCAGCAGCCAAGAAAGGAGTCCCTACAATGAGCAGTTCTTC	CASSQERSPYNEQFF
TRBV20-1	TRBJ2-7	TRBD1	14	NA	TGCAGTGCTATAAGGGACAGTTCTCATAATCGGCAGTACTTC	CSAIRDSSHNRQYF
TRBV27	TRBJ1-5	NA	15	many	TGTGCCAGCAGTTTATCCAGCGGAGGCAATCAGCCCCAGCATTTT	CASSLSSGGNQPQHF
TRBV4-1	TRBJ2-7	NA	13	NA	TGCGCCAGCTTCCACGAGGGGATCTACGAGCAGTACTTC	CASFHEGIYEQYF
TRBV12-3/TRBV12-4	TRBJ1-4	NA	14	NA	TGTGCCAGCAGTTTTTTCAGGGGAAATGAAAAACTGTTTTTT	CASSFFRGNEKLFF
TRBV20-1	TRBJ2-1	TRBD2	15	many	TGCAGTGCTAGTAGGGGCGGGGGTACCAACAATGAGCAGTTCTTC	CSASRGGGTNNEQFF
TRBV11-2	TRBJ1-2	TRBD1	17	many	TGTGCCAGCAGCTTAGATCCCGGACAGGGGGCATGGGATGGCTACACCTTC	CASSLDPGQGAWDGYTF
TRBV9	TRBJ1-3	NA	13	few	TGTGCCAGCGGTGACAGTTCTGGAAACACCATATATTTT	CASGDSSGNTIYF
TRBV20-1	TRBJ2-7	NA	16	many	TGCAGTGCTAGAGTGTCCGTTGGACAGCACTCCTACGAGCAGTACTTC	CSARVSVGQHSYEQYF